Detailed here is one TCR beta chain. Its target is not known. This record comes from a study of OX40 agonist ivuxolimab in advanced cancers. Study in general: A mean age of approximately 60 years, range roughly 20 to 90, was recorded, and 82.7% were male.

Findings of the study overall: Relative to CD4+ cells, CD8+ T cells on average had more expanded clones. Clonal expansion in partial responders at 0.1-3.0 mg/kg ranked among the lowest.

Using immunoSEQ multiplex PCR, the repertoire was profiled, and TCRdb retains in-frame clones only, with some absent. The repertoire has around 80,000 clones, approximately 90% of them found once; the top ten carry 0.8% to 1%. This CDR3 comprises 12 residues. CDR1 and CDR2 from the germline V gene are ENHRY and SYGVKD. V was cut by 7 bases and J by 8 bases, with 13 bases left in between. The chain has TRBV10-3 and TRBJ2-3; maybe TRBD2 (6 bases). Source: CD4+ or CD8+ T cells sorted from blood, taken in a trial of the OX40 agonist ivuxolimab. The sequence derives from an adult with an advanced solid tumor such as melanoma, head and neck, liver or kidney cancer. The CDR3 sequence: CAITTRRGTQYF. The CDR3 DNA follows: TGTGCCATCACTACAAGGAGGGGTACGCAGTATTTT.